Here is one T cell receptor beta chain with its context. These data belong to a study of blood T cell repertoires in COVID-19. Repertoires were generated with immunoSEQ multiplex PCR, while TCRdb's copy carries only in-frame clones and drops some. The sample has some 230,000 clones; approximately 85% are singletons. Trimming stripped 1 base from V and 1 base from J, with 10 bases between. This CDR3 has 15 amino acids. Germline V CDR1 and CDR2: SGHVS, FNYEAQ. This sequence originates from a man in his forties with acute or convalescent COVID-19. Sequencing was done on a sample of peripheral blood. The chain recombines TRBV7-6 with TRBJ2-5, with a weak D call TRBD2 (6 bases). CDR3 sequence (DNA): TGTGCCAGCAGCTTAGATGGCGGGGCCCAAGAGACCCAGTACTTC. Translated, it gives CASSLDGGAQETQYF.